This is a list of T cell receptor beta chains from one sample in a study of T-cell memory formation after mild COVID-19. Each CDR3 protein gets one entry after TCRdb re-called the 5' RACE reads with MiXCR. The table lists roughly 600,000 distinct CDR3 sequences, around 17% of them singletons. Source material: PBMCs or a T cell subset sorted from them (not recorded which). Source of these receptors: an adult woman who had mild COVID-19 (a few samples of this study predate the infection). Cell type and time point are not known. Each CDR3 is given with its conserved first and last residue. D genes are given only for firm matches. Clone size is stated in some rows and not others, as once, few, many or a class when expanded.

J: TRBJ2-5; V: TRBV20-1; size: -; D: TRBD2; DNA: TGCAGTGCTAGTGGATCCGGGACTAGCGGGGGGTTGGTATCCCAGTACTTC; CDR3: CSASGSGTSGGLVSQYF
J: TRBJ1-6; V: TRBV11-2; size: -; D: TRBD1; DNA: TGTGCCAGCAGCTCCCGGGACAGGGAGTATAATTCACCCCTCCACTTT; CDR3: CASSSRDREYNSPLHF
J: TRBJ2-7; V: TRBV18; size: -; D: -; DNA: TGTGCCAGCTCACAGAGGTCCGAAGGCGAGCAGTACTTC; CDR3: CASSQRSEGEQYF
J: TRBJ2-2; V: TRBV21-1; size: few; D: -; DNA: TGTGCCAGCAATATAGCGGACACCGCGAACACCGGGGAGCTGTTTTTT; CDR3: CASNIADTANTGELFF
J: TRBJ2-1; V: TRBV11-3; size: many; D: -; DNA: TGTGCCAGCAGCGCCGCAGGGTTGTTGGGTAACTCTGAGCAGTTCTTC; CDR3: CASSAAGLLGNSEQFF
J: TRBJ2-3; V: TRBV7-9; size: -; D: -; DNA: TGTGCCAGCATGGCGCGGACACACACAGATACGCAGTATTTT; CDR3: CASMARTHTDTQYF
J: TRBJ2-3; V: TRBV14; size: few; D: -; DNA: TGTGCCAGCAGCCAAGATCCGCCGAAAGATACGCAGTATTTT; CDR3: CASSQDPPKDTQYF
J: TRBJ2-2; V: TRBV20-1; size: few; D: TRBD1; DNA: TGCAGTGCTCCCGGTGAGGGGGCGCCCCAGGGGGAGCTGTTTTTT; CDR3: CSAPGEGAPQGELFF
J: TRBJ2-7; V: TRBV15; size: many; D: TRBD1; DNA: TGTGCCACCAGCAGATCCGGACAGGGCTCCTACGAGCAGTACTTC; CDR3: CATSRSGQGSYEQYF
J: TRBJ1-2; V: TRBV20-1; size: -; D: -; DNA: TGCAGTGCCCCCTGGGAGGGATTCTATGGCTACACCTTC; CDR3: CSAPWEGFYGYTF
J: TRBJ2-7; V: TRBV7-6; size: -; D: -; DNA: TGTGCCAGCAGCCCCTTCCCGGACCTTAGCTCCTACGAGCAGTACTTC; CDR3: CASSPFPDLSSYEQYF
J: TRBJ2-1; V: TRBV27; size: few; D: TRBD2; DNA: TGTGCCAGCAGTCGATCCCCAGCGGGAGCCTACAATGAGCAGTTCTTC; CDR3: CASSRSPAGAYNEQFF
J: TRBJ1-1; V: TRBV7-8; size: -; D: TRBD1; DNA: TGTGCCAGCATCCGACAGGGGGTTGTCGCTGAAGCTTTCTTT; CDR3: CASIRQGVVAEAFF
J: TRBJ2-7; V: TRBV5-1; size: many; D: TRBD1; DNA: TGCGCCAGCAGCACATCCGGGACAGGCGACGAGCAGTACTTC; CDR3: CASSTSGTGDEQYF
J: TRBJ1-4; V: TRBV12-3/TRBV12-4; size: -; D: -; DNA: TGTGCCAGCATCGCCCGGGACTCTTCAACCGAAAAACTGTTTTTT; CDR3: CASIARDSSTEKLFF
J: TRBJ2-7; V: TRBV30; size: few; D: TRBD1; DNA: TGTGCCTGGAGTGTCGGACAGGGGCTGGACCAGTACTTC; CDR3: CAWSVGQGLDQYF
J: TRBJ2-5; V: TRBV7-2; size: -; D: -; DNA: TGTGCCAGCAGCCACCCATCGGGGGGCTTCCGGTACTTC; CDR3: CASSHPSGGFRYF
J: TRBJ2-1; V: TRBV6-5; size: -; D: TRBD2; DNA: TGTGCCAGCAGTTACTCATCTAGCGGGAGAGTCAATGAGCAGTTCTTC; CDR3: CASSYSSSGRVNEQFF
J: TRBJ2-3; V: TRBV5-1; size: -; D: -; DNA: TGCGCCAGCAGCTTGAGGGGGGGGAGCCAGGGTACGCAGTATTTT; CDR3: CASSLRGGSQGTQYF
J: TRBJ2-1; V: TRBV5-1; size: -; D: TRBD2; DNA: TGCGCCAGCAGCTTACACTCGTTCATGACTAGCGGGCTCCCCGGATCTTCAGTCAGTGAGCAGTTCTTC; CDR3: CASSLHSFMTSGLPGSSVSEQFF
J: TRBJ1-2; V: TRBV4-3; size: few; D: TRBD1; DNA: TGCGCCAGCAGTGACCGCGACAGGGGGTACTATGGCTACACCTTC; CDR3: CASSDRDRGYYGYTF
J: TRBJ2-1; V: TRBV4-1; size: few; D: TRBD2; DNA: TGCGCCAGCCACCGTACGGGAGGGCCACCCGTGAGTGCGCAGTTCTTC; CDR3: CASHRTGGPPVSAQFF
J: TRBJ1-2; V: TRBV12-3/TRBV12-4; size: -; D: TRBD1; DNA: TGTGCCAGCAGTACATACACAGGGGGTTACGGCTACACCTTC; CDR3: CASSTYTGGYGYTF
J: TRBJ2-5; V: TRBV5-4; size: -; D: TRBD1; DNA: TGTGCCAGCAGCTCTTCCCCGGGACAGAGGTACCAAGAGACCCAGTACTTC; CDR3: CASSSSPGQRYQETQYF
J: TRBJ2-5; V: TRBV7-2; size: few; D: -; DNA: TGTGCCAGCAGGTCCGGAGGGGAGCAAGAGACCCAGTACTTC; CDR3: CASRSGGEQETQYF
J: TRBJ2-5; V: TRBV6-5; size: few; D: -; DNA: TGTGCCAGCAGTTACGGAACAGGGAGGGAGACCCAGTACTTC; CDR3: CASSYGTGRETQYF
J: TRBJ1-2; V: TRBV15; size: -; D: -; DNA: TGTGCCACCAGCAGAAGATCAGTAGGCGGCTACACCTTC; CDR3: CATSRRSVGGYTF
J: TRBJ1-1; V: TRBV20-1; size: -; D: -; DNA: TGCAGTGCTAGGAGACAGATGAACACTGAAGCTTTCTTT; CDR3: CSARRQMNTEAFF
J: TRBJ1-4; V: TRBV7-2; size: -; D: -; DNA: TGTGCCAGCAGCTTAGTATCTAATGAAAAACTGTTTTTT; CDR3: CASSLVSNEKLFF
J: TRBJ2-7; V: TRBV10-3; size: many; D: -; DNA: TGTGCCATCAGTGAGTCGTGGGCCGCCTACGAGCAGTACTTC; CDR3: CAISESWAAYEQYF
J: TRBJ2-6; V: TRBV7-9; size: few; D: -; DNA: TGTGCCAGCAGCCCCGTCGAGGGGGGCGCGGTAATTGGGGCCAACGTCCTGACTTTC; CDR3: CASSPVEGGAVIGANVLTF
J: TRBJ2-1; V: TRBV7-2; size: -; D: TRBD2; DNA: TGTGCCAGCACTAGTAGCGGGGGGCTAAACTACAATGAGCAGTTCTTC; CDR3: CASTSSGGLNYNEQFF
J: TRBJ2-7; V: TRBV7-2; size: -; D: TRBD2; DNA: TGTGCCAGCAGCTTAGCCGGGACTAGCGGATTCTACGAGCAGTACTTC; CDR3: CASSLAGTSGFYEQYF
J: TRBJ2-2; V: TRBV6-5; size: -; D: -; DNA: TGTGCCAGCAGTTACTCGGGGCGGGAGCTGTTTTTT; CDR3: CASSYSGRELFF
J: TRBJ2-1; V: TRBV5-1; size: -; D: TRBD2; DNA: TGCGCCAGCAGCCCACGCCTTAGCGGGGTTAGCTCCTACAATGAGCAGTTCTTC; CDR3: CASSPRLSGVSSYNEQFF
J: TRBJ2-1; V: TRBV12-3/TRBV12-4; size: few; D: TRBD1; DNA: TGTGCCAGCAGTTTTGGGACAGGGTATAGGGAGGAGCAGTTCTTC; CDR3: CASSFGTGYREEQFF
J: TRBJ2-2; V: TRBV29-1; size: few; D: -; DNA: TGCAGCGTTGAATTCCAGGTCGGGGAGCTGTTTTTT; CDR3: CSVEFQVGELFF